The present T cell receptor (beta chain) was sequenced within a study of blood T cell repertoires in COVID-19 (dated by TCRdb to 2019 to 2021). Regarding the complete study: Samples covering the acute and convalescent phases of COVID-19 were provided by collaborators in the United States, Italy and Spain. The prospective study material was composed of cDNA or gDNA derived from T cells, B-cell-depleted T cells, or PBMCs. The dataset comprised deeply sampled blood TCRbeta repertoires from subjects exposed to, actively infected with, or recovered from COVID-19. A freely available public database, intended as a resource for researchers studying the immune response to SARS-CoV-2, is where the repertoires were released. Samples came from the ongoing ImmuneRACE study (first 160 participants) plus 1,254 subjects from 6 global collaborators. Nearly every sample came with metadata listing a de-identified subject ID, COVID-19 status, age in years and sex. Where HLA class I and class II types were available, the types were taken from metadata supplied by the sample provider, not from assay-based typing.

Collaborating institutions collected whole blood in K2EDTA tubes following their own protocols. For TCRbeta analysis, collaborator samples were shipped as frozen whole blood, as isolated PBMCs, or as DNA extracted from either sample type. Overall study results and their limits: Clinical and demographic metadata were provided uncurated, with the amount varying by source and participant.

The immunoSEQ Assay, a bias-controlled multiplex PCR, was used to amplify TCRbeta CDR3 regions from genomic DNA. Turning to the authors' computational methods: Within the assay, amplification of reference gene primers was used to estimate how many nucleated cells each sample contained. To quantify the absolute abundance of each unique TCRbeta CDR3 rearrangement, sequence reads were collapsed and filtered. For each sample, productive Simpson clonality was calculated as the square root of Simpson's diversity index over productive rearrangements. TCRdb holds this immuneACCESS table with in-frame rearrangements only. Some clones are missing; in checked studies, unresolved V genes explain under half, and the rest has no known cause. V, J and clone size reflect that table, while D and trimming were determined from the DNA. The sample profile shows tens of thousands of clones; around 87% of them were found once. The top ten clonotypes cover 14% of the sample.

V lost 6 bases and J lost 1 base; the stretch between them is 9 bases long. CDR3 length: 13 amino acids, cysteine to phenylalanine. Of the read, only the CDR3 DNA is kept; its 39 bases are in frame from base 1. The germline V gene encodes CDR1 MDHEN and CDR2 SYDVKM. There are a few counts of this clone. This receptor's antigen is unknown. Base qualities are not at hand, and no much larger clone is one base apart. This receptor was identified in a human donor in a cohort sampled during active COVID-19. The receptor chain draws on TRBV28 and TRBJ1-1; the D gene is possibly TRBD1, with 5 bases matching. Sequenced material: peripheral blood. At the DNA level, the sequence is TGTGCCAGCAGAACCCAGGGGAACACTGAAGCTTTCTTT. This sequence encodes CASRTQGNTEAFF.